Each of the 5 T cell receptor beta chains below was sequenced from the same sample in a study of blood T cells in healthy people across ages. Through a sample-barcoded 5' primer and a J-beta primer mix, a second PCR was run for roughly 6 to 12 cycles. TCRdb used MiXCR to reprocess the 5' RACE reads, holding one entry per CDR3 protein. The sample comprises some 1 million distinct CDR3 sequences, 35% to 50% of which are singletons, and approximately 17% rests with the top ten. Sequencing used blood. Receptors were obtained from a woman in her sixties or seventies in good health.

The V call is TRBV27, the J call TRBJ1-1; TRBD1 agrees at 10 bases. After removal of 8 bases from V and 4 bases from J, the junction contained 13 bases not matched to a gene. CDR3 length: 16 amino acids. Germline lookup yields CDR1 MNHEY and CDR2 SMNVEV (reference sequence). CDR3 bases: TGTGCCAGCTCTCTTTTCGGGGGACAGGGGCCCACTGAAGCTTTCTTT. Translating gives CASSLFGGQGPTEAFF.

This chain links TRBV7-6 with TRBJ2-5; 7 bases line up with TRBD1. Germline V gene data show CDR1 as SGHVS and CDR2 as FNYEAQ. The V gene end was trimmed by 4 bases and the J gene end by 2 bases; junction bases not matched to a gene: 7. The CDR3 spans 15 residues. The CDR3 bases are TGTGCCAGCAGCTCGTCACCGGGACAGCAAGAGACCCAGTACTTC. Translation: CASSSSPGQQETQYF.

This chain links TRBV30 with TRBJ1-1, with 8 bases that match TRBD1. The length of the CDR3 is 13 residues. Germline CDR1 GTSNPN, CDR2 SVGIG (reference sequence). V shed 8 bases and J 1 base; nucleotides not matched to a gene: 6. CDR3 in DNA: TGTGCCGGACAGGGCTCCCCGAACACTGAAGCTTTCTTT. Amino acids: CAGQGSPNTEAFF.

The CDR3 DNA reads TGCAGTGCTATCCCGGCGGGGGGTGCCAATCAGCCCCAGCATTTT. Encoded protein: CSAIPAGGANQPQHF. The gene calls are TRBV20-1 and TRBJ1-5; weak D call: TRBD1 (5 bases). This CDR3 spans 15 amino acids. V lost 4 bases to trimming and J lost 3 bases, with 16 bases between them. The germline gives CDR1 DFQATT, CDR2 SNEGSKA (reference sequence).

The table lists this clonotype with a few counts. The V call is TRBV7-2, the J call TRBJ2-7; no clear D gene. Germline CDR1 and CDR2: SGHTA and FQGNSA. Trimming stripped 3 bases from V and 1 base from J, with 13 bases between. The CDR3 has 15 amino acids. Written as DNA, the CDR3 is TGTGCCAGCAGCTTCACGAAGGTTAAATCCTACGAGCAGTACTTC. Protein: CASSFTKVKSYEQYF.